The 10 T cell receptor beta chains reported below all come from one sample, sequenced in a study of CD8 T cells in Susac syndrome. After extraction with the RNeasy kit, roughly 0.45 to 1 ug of the RNA was reverse transcribed using random hexamers. MiXCR was run by TCRdb on the immunoSEQ multiplex PCR reads, yielding one entry per CDR3 protein. The top ten clones hold 0.1% of a sample with roughly 200,000 distinct CDR3 sequences, about 95% of them seen once. Sequencing input: CD4+ T cells from PBMCs. These receptors came from a human donor in good health.

The chain carries TRBV29-1 and TRBJ2-1, with TRBD2 matching over 10 bases. V was pared by 7 bases and J by 6 bases, with 15 bases of the junction left unmatched. The CDR3 length is 16 residues. Germline V gene lookup returns CDR1 SQVTM and CDR2 ANQGSEA. CDR3 region: CSATRLLAGLGNEQFF. In nucleotides, the CDR3 is TGCAGCGCCACACGGTTACTAGCGGGATTGGGCAATGAGCAGTTCTTC.

The count of this clonotype is one. The chain carries TRBV20-1 and TRBJ1-1, with D perhaps matching TRBD1 (5 bases). Germline lookup yields CDR1 DFQATT and CDR2 SNEGSKA (reference sequence). The CDR3 runs to 13 residues. The DNA for the CDR3 is TGCAGCGCGACCGGGACTTCGAACACTGAAGCTTTCTTT. Its protein is CSATGTSNTEAFF.

The chain employs TRBV29-1 and TRBJ2-7; 9 bases are shared with TRBD2. Germline V gene data show CDR1 as SQVTM and CDR2 as ANQGSEA. The CDR3 length is 17 residues. V shed 1 base and J 2 bases; nucleotides not matched to a gene: 12. CDR3 sequence reads: CSVEAEPGLARTYEQYF. The CDR3 region has the DNA TGCAGCGTTGAAGCTGAGCCTGGACTAGCGAGGACCTACGAGCAGTACTTC.

The chain has TRBV7-2 and TRBJ2-3; 8 positions agree with TRBD1. The CDR3 totals 16 residues. The germline CDR1 and CDR2 sequences are SGHTA and FQGNSA. The junction had 10 bases not matched to a gene; V was cut back by 5 bases and J by 3 bases. The CDR3 DNA reads TGTGCCAGCAGCGACACCGACAGGGGCGGAACAGATACGCAGTATTTT. Its protein product is CASSDTDRGGTDTQYF.

The chain employs TRBV29-1 and TRBJ2-7; 7 nucleotides agree with TRBD1. CDR1 is SQVTM and CDR2 is ANQGSEA in the germline V gene. The V and J ends lost 7 bases and 2 bases, in that order; junction bases with no gene match: 2. The CDR3 loop spans 11 amino acids. The CDR3 DNA reads TGCAGCGCCGGACAGGCCTACGAGCAGTACTTC. Its protein product is CSAGQAYEQYF.

The rearrangement joins TRBV9 to TRBJ1-3; 9 bases are shared with TRBD1. The CDR3 length is 14 residues. Looked up from germline, CDR1 is SGDLS and CDR2 is YYNGEE. Trimming took 4 bases from V and 4 from J; bases not matched to a gene: 3. In DNA form, the CDR3 reads TGTGCCAGCAGCCCCGGGACAGGGGGAAACACCATATATTTT. As protein: CASSPGTGGNTIYF.

The chain is built from TRBV5-4 and TRBJ2-4; 7 bases fit TRBD1. CDR3 length: 14 amino acids. V shed 1 base, J shed 5 bases, and the junction held 3 bases outside the gene matches. Germline-derived CDR1 and CDR2 are SGHNT and YYREEE (reference sequence). The CDR3 DNA follows: TGTGCCAGCAGCTTGACAGGGGCGGAAAACATTCAGTACTTC. This translates into CASSLTGAENIQYF.

This chain connects TRBV9 to TRBJ2-1, with D maybe TRBD2 (6 bases). The CDR3 runs to 15 residues. The V gene lost 2 bases and the J gene lost 0 bases, with 9 bases spanning the gap. Germline CDR1 SGDLS, CDR2 YYNGEE. This CDR3 reads CASSVLATSYNEQFF. DNA of the CDR3: TGTGCCAGCAGCGTTCTAGCGACCTCCTACAATGAGCAGTTCTTC.

The chain joins TRBV20-1 to TRBJ2-7, with 9 bases aligning to TRBD2. The CDR3 length is 16 residues. The germline CDR1 and CDR2 sequences are DFQATT and SNEGSKA (reference sequence). J gave up 3 bases and V 0 bases, and 9 bases lay outside the gene matches. The CDR3 region is CSARELSGRPFYEQYF. For the CDR3, the DNA is TGCAGTGCTAGAGAATTGAGCGGGAGGCCTTTCTACGAGCAGTACTTC.

V is TRBV23-1 and J is TRBJ2-2, with D perhaps assigned TRBD1 or TRBD2 (5 bases each). TRBV23-1 is identified as an open reading frame with a role that is uncertain. The CDR3 extends over 16 amino acids. Trimming stripped 8 bases from V and 0 bases from J, with 16 bases between. The CDR3 is CASGRGSSPNTGELFF. Here the CDR3 DNA reads TGCGCCAGCGGCCGGGGCAGCAGCCCGAACACCGGGGAGCTGTTTTTT.